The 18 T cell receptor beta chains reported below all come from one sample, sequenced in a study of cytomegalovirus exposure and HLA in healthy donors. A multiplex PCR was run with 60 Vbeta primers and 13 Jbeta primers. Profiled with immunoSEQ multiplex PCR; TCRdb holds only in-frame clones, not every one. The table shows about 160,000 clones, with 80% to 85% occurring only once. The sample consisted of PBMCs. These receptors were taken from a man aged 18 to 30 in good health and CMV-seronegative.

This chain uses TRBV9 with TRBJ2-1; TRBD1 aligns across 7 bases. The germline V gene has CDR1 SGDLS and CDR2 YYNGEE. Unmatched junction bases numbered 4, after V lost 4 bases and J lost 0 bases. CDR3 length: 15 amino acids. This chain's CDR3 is CASSPGTDSYNEQFF. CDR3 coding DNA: TGTGCCAGCAGCCCCGGGACAGACTCCTACAATGAGCAGTTCTTC.

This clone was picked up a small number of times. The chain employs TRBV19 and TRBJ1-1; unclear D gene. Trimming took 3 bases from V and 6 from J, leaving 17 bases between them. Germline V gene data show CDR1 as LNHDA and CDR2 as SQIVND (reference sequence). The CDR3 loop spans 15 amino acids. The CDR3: CASSMSHSEKAEAFF. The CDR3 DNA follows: TGTGCCAGTAGTATGTCGCACTCGGAGAAGGCTGAAGCTTTCTTT.

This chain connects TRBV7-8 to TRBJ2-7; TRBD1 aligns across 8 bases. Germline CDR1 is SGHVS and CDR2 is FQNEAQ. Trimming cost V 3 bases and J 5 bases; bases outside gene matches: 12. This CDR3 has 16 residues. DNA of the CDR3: TGTGCCAGCAGCTTCCACCTCCGGGACAGGAAAGACGAGCAGTACTTC. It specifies CASSFHLRDRKDEQYF.

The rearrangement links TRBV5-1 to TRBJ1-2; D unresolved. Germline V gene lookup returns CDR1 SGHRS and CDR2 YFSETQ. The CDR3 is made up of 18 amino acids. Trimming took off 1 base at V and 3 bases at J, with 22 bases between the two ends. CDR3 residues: CASSLRETTGRKDYGYTF. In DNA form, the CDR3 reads TGCGCCAGCAGCTTGAGGGAGACCACGGGTCGGAAAGACTATGGCTACACCTTC. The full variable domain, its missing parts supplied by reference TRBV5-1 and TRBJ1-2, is KAGVTQTPRYLIKTRGQQVTLSCSPISGHRSVSWYQQTPGQGLQFLFEYFSETQRNKGNFPGRFSGRQFSNSRSEMNVSTLELGDSALYLCASSLRETTGRKDYGYTFGSGTRLTVV.

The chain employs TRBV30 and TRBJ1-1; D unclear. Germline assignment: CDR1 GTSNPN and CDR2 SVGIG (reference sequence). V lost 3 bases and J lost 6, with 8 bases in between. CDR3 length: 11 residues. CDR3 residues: CAWRSGAEAFF. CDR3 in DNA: TGTGCCTGGAGGAGCGGGGCTGAAGCTTTCTTT.

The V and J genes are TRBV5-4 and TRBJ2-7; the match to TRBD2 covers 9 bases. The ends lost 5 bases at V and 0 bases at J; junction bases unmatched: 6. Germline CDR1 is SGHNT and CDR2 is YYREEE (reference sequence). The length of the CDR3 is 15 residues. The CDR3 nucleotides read TGTGCCAGCAGTTGGGGGACTAGCAGCTCCTACGAGCAGTACTTC. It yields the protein CASSWGTSSSYEQYF.

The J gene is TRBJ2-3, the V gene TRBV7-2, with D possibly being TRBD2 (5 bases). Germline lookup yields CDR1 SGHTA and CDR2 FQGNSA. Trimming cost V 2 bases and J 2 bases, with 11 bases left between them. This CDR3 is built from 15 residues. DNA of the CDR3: TGTGCCAGCAGCTTATACCAGCGGTTCACAGATACGCAGTATTTT. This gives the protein CASSLYQRFTDTQYF.

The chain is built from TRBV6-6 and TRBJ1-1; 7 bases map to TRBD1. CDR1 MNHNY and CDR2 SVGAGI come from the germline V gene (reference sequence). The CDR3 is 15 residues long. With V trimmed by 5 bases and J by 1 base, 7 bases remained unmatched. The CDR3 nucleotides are TGTGCCAGCAGTCCGACACAGGGGAGGAACACTGAAGCTTTCTTT. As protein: CASSPTQGRNTEAFF.

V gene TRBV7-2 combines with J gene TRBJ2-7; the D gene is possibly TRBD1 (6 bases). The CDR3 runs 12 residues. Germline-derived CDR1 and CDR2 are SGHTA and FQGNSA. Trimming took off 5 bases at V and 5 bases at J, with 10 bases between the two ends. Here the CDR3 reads CASSPNRDEQYF. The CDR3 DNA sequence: TGTGCCAGCAGCCCCAACAGGGACGAGCAGTACTTC.

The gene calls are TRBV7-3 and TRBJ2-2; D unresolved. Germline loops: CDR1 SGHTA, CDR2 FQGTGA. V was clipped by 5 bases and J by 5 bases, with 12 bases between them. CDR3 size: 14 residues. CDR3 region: CASSPTSRTGELFF. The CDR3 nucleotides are TGTGCCAGCAGCCCGACATCTCGTACCGGGGAGCTGTTTTTT.

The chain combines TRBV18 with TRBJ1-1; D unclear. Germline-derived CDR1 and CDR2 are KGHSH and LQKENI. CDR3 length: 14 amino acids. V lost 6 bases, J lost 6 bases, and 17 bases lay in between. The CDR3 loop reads CASSSPAQAPEAFF. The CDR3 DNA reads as TGTGCCAGCTCTTCACCAGCCCAGGCCCCTGAAGCTTTCTTT.

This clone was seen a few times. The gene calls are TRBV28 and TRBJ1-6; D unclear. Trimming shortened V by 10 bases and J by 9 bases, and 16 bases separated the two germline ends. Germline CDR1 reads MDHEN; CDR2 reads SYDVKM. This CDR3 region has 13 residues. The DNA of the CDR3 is TGTGCCATCGGAGGCCTTTTTGGTTCACCCCTCCACTTT. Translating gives CAIGGLFGSPLHF.

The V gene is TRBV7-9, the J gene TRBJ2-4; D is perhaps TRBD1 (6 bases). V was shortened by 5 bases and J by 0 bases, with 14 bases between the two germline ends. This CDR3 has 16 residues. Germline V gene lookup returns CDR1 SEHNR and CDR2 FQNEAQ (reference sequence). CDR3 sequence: CASSDGDTLAKNIQYF. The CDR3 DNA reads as TGTGCCAGCAGCGATGGGGACACACTAGCCAAAAACATTCAGTACTTC.

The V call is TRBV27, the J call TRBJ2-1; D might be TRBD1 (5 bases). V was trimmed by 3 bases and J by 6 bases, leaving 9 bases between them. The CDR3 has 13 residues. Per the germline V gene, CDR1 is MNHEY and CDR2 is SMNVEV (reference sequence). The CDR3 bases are TGTGCCAGCAGTTTTGTAGGGGCCAATGAGCAGTTCTTC. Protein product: CASSFVGANEQFF.

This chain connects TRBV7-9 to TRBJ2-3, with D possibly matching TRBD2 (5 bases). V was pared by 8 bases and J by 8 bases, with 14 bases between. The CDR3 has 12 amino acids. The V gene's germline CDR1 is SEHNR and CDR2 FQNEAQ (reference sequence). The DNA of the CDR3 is TGTGCCAGCGAGGGCCTTGTCGGTACGCAGTATTTT. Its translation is CASEGLVGTQYF.

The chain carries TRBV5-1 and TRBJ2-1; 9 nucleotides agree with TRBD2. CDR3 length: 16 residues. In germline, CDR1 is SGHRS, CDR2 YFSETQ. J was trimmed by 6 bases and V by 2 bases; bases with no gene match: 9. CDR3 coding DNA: TGCGCCAGCAGCTTTTTGGCGGGAGGGCCACGCAATGAGCAGTTCTTC. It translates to CASSFLAGGPRNEQFF.

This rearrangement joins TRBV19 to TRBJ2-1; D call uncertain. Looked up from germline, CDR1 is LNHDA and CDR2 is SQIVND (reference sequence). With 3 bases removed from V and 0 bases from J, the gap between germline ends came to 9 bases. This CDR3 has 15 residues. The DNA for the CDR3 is TGTGCCAGTAGTATCGACACGAGCTCCTACAATGAGCAGTTCTTC. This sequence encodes CASSIDTSSYNEQFF.

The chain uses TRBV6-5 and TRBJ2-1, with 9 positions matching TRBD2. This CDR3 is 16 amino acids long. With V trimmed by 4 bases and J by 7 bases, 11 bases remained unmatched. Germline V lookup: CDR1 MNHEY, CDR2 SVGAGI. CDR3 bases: TGTGCCAGCAGTTTTCGGGTAGCGGGGGAGGGGAATGAGCAGTTCTTC. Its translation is CASSFRVAGEGNEQFF.